This TCR beta chain was captured in a study of blood T cell repertoires in COVID-19. About the research overall: Whether acute or convalescent, the COVID-19 samples came from the United States, Italy and Spain.

Authors' analysis steps: Reference gene primer amplification gave estimated nucleated cell counts. Clones were read by immunoSEQ multiplex PCR, and TCRdb kept only the in-frame ones, dropping some. The V and J calls and clone size were taken over from that table, and D and trimming were inferred from the DNA. The sample yields around 300,000 clones, 80% to 90% seen once. This CDR3 is built from 12 residues. The ends were cut back, 5 bases at V and 3 bases at J, with 5 bases in the middle. Germline V gene lookup returns CDR1 LNHNV and CDR2 YYDKDF (reference sequence). The sequence came from a woman aged 70-85 years with acute or convalescent COVID-19. The sequencing sample was made of peripheral blood. J is TRBJ2-1 and V is TRBV15; D is unclear. The DNA of the CDR3 is TGTGCCACCAGCCCCGGCTACAATGAGCAGTTCTTC. The encoded protein is CATSPGYNEQFF.